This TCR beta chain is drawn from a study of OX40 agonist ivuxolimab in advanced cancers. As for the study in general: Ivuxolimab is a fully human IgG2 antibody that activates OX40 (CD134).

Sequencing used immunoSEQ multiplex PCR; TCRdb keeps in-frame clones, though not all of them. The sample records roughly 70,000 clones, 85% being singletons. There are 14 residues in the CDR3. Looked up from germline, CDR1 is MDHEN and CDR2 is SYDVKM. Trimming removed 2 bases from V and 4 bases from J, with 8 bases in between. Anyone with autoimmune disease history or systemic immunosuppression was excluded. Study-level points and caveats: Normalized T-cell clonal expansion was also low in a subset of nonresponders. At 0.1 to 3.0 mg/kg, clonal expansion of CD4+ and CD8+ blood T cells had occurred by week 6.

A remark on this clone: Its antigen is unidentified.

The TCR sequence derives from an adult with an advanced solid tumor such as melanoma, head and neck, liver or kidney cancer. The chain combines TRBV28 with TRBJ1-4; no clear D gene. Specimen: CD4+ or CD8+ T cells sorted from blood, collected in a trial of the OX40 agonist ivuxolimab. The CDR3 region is CASSLGQDNEKLFF. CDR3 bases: TGTGCCAGCAGTTTAGGGCAGGATAATGAAAAACTGTTTTTT. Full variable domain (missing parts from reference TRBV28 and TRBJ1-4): DVKVTQSSRYLVKRTGEKVFLECVQDMDHENMFWYRQDPGLGLRLIYFSYDVKMKEKGDIPEGYSVSREKKERFSLILESASTNQTSMYLCASSLGQDNEKLFFGSGTQLSVL.